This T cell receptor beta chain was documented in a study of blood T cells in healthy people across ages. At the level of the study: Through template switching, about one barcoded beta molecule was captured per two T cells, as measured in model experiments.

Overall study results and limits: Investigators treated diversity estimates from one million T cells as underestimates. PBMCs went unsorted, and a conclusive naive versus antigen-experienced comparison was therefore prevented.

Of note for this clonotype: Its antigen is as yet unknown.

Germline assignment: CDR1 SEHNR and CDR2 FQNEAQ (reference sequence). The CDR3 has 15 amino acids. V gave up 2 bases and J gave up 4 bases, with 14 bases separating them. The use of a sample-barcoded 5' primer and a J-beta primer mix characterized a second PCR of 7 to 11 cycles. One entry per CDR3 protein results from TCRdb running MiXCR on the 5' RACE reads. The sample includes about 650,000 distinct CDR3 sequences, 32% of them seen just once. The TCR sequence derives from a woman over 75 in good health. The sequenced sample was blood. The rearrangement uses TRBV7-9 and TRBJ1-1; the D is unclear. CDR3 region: CASSLSSSVGTEAFF. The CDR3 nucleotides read TGTGCCAGCAGCTTAAGTTCCTCAGTGGGCACTGAAGCTTTCTTT. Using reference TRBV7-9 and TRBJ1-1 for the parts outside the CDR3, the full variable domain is DTGVSQNPRHKITKRGQNVTFRCDPISEHNRLYWYRQTLGQGPEFLTYFQNEAQLEKSRLLSDRFSAERPKGSFSTLEIQRTEQGDSAMYLCASSLSSSVGTEAFFGQGTRLTVV.